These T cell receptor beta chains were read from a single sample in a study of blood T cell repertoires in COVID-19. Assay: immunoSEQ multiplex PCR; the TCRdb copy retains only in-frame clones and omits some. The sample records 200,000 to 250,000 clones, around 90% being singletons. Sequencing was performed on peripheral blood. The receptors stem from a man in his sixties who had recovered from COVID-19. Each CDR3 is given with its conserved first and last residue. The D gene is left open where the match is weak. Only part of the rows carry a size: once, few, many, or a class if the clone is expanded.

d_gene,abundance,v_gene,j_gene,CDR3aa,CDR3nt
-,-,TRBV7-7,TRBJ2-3,CASSLREFTDTQYF,TGTGCCAGCAGCTTAAGGGAGTTCACAGATACGCAGTATTTT
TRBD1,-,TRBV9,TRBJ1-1,CASSVVGGTGLSEAFF,TGTGCCAGCAGCGTAGTAGGGGGGACAGGGCTCTCTGAAGCTTTCTTT
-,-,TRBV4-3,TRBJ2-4,CASSLIRAQGLKNIQYF,TGCGCCAGCAGCCTAATAAGGGCACAGGGCCTCAAAAACATTCAGTACTTC
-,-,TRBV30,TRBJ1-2,CAWVLSGRNGYTF,TGTGCCTGGGTGCTAAGTGGGCGTAATGGCTACACCTTC
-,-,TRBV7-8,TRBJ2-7,CASSLGIYSYEQYF,TGTGCCAGCAGCTTAGGTATCTATTCCTACGAGCAGTACTTC
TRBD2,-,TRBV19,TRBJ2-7,CASSRGLAGTDSSYEQYF,TGTGCCAGTAGTAGAGGACTAGCGGGCACGGACAGCTCCTACGAGCAGTACTTC
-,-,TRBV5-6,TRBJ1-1,CASRFGPFSVGVGEAFF,TGTGCCAGCAGGTTTGGTCCTTTCTCGGTCGGAGTCGGTGAAGCTTTCTTT
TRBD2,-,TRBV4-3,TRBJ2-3,CASSHRLAGSTDTQYF,TGCGCCAGCAGCCACCGACTAGCGGGATCCACAGATACGCAGTATTTT
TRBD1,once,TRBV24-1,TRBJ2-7,CATSDGQGTYEQYF,TGTGCCACCAGTGATGGACAGGGTACCTACGAGCAGTACTTC
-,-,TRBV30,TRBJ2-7,CAWSSGFSYEQYF,TGTGCCTGGAGTTCCGGGTTCTCCTACGAGCAGTACTTC
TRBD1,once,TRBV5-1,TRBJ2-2,CASSGPDRGNTGELFF,TGCGCCAGCAGTGGCCCGGACAGGGGAAACACCGGGGAGCTGTTTTTT
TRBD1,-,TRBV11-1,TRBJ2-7,CASSYLDRAGFYEQYF,TGTGCCAGCAGCTACCTGGACAGGGCAGGATTTTACGAGCAGTACTTC
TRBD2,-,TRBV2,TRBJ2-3,CASGLGLAGWGDTQYF,TGTGCCAGCGGCCTGGGACTAGCGGGGTGGGGGGATACGCAGTATTTT
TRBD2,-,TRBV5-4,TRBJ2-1,CASFNPQREKGNEQFF,TGTGCCAGCTTCAACCCACAGCGGGAGAAGGGGAATGAGCAGTTCTTC
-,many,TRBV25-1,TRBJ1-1,CASSEWGGEAFF,TGTGCCAGCAGTGAATGGGGGGGAGAAGCTTTCTTT
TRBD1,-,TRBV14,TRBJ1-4,CASSQSSGGTNEKLFF,TGTGCCAGCAGCCAATCATCAGGGGGTACTAATGAAAAACTGTTTTTT
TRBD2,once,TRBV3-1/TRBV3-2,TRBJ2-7,CASSQDASGSYEQYF,TGTGCCAGCAGCCAAGATGCTAGCGGGAGCTACGAGCAGTACTTC
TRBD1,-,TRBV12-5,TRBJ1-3,CASGRRGGGTVSGNTIYF,TGTGCTAGTGGTCGCCGGGGCGGGGGGACAGTCTCTGGAAACACCATATATTTT
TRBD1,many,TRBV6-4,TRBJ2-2,CASSDGTGGPGELFF,TGTGCCAGCAGTGACGGGACAGGGGGCCCCGGGGAGCTGTTTTTT
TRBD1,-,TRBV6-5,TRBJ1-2,CASRENRGWDYGYTF,TGTGCCAGCAGAGAGAACAGGGGGTGGGACTATGGCTACACCTTC
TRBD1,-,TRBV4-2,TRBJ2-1,CASSQDRGEQFF,TGTGCCAGCAGCCAGGACAGGGGGGAGCAGTTCTTC
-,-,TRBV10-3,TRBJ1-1,CAIRPSFNTEAFF,TGTGCCATCAGGCCGAGCTTCAACACTGAAGCTTTCTTT
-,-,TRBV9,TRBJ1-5,CASSGGGVISNQPQHF,TGTGCCAGCAGCGGGGGAGGGGTAATAAGCAATCAGCCCCAGCATTTT
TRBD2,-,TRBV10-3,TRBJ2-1,CAIKTSGGLSSYNEQFF,TGTGCCATCAAGACTAGCGGGGGCCTCAGCTCCTACAATGAGCAGTTCTTC
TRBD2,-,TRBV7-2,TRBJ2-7,CASSLFTSGGSYEQYF,TGTGCCAGCAGCCTCTTTACTAGCGGGGGTTCCTACGAGCAGTACTTC
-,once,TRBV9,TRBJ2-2,CASNLGGESPGELFF,TGTGCCAGCAACCTCGGAGGGGAGAGCCCCGGGGAGCTGTTTTTT
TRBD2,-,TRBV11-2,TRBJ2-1,CASSARTSGYNEQFF,TGTGCCAGCAGCGCCCGGACTAGCGGCTACAATGAGCAGTTCTTC
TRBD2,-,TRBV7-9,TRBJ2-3,CASSLNLRGGLDTQYF,TGTGCCAGCAGCTTAAATTTGCGGGGGGGCCTGGATACGCAGTATTTT
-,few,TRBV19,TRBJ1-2,CASSIDRQTGGYTF,TGTGCCAGTAGTATAGATCGCCAGACGGGAGGCTACACCTTC
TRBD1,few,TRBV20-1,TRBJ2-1,CSASRDRGYNEQFF,TGCAGTGCTAGTAGGGACAGAGGTTACAATGAGCAGTTCTTC
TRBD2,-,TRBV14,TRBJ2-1,CASSQPWGGPLYNEQFF,TGTGCCAGCAGCCAACCTTGGGGGGGTCCCCTCTACAATGAGCAGTTCTTC
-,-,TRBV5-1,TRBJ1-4,CASSTAHTNEKLFF,TGCGCCAGCAGTACAGCTCATACTAATGAAAAACTGTTTTTT
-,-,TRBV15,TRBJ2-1,CATSRYSGRTVSYNEQFF,TGTGCCACCAGCCGATACTCCGGGAGAACCGTCTCCTACAATGAGCAGTTCTTC
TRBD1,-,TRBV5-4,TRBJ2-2,CASSSKPQGASGELFF,TGTGCCAGCAGCTCCAAACCCCAGGGGGCCTCGGGGGAGCTGTTTTTT
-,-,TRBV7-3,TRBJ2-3,CASSTGLSTDTQYF,TGTGCCAGCAGTACAGGGTTGAGCACAGATACGCAGTATTTT
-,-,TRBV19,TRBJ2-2,CASSITGFGELFF,TGTGCCAGTAGTATTACAGGGTTCGGGGAGCTGTTTTTT
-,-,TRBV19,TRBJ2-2,CASRTGTLNTGELFF,TGTGCCAGTAGAACCGGGACACTGAACACCGGGGAGCTGTTTTTT
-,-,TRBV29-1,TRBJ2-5,CSVGEAQYF,TGCAGCGTTGGGGAGGCCCAGTACTTC
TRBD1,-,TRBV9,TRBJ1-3,CASSETGGAGNTIYF,TGTGCCAGCAGCGAAACAGGGGGCGCTGGAAACACCATATATTTT
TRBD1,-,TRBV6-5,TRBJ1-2,CASAPGQGYGYTF,TGTGCCAGCGCTCCGGGACAGGGTTATGGCTACACCTTC
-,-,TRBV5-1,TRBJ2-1,CASSRGQIGQIYNEQFF,TGCGCCAGCAGCCGTGGGCAAATCGGACAGATCTACAATGAGCAGTTCTTC
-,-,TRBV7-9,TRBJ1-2,CASSPSLVGDGYTF,TGTGCCAGCAGCCCCTCCCTGGTAGGGGATGGCTACACCTTC
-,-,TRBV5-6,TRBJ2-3,CASSLPGSTDTQYF,TGTGCCAGCAGCTTGCCAGGGTCAACAGATACGCAGTATTTT